This T cell receptor (beta chain) came from a study of T cells after yellow fever vaccination. V lost 3 bases and J 4 bases, leaving 11 bases between the germline ends. The CDR3 runs to 14 residues. TCRdb re-derived calls from the 5' RACE reads in MiXCR, one entry per CDR3 protein. The table includes about 53,000 distinct CDR3 sequences, about 5.6% detected once. This clonotype came up many times. V and J are TRBV12-3 or TRBV12-4 and TRBJ2-3, with unresolved D. This sequence originates from a man aged 18 to 29 who received the YFV17D yellow fever vaccine. The source was PBMCs, either bulk or a sorted T-cell subset (CD4+, CD8+, memory, or dextramer-sorted; not recorded which), collected on the day of the yellow fever booster vaccination. CDR3 sequence (DNA): TGTGCCAGCAGTTTTCACGGGTTGGCAGATACGCAGTATTTT. It encodes CASSFHGLADTQYF.